The clone carrying this TCR beta chain was seen repeatedly, ten times or more. As yet, its antigen is unknown. One entry per CDR3 protein, called by TCRdb with MiXCR from the reads. Here the sample spans roughly 500,000 distinct CDR3 sequences, 30% to 35% being singletons. This sample is part of a study of T cell repertoires in cytomegalovirus infection. On the study more broadly: Peptides in the study included HLA-C-restricted and HLA-B-restricted CMV epitopes. From public TCR beta signatures came an indication of both CMV infection and matching HLA type. Overall study results and limits: In two of eight donors, the top clonotype was HLA-C-restricted CMV-specific. CMV carriers with the relevant HLA were identified by cumulative public TCR beta family frequency.

This CDR3 region has 15 residues. Germline CDR1 is SGHTA and CDR2 is FQGNSA. The germline V and J ends were trimmed by 1 base and 3 bases, with 9 bases remaining between them. The genes are TRBV7-2 and TRBJ2-2; D gene unclear. The TCR comes from a human donor in good health (CMV status not recorded). Some clones in this sample may be carry-over from other donors' samples. The sample here was cultured PBMCs, taken from culture after CMV antigen stimulation. CDR3 sequence reads: CASSLVGSYTGELFF. In nucleotides, the CDR3 is TGTGCCAGCAGCTTAGTTGGGTCTTACACCGGGGAGCTGTTTTTT.